This TCR beta chain was sequenced for a study of Ad26.COV2.S vaccination and SARS-CoV-2 variants. Measured with immunoSEQ multiplex PCR; TCRdb has only the in-frame clones, and not every one. Of a few hundred thousand clones in the sample, around 92% were seen once. Documented treatment: over 15 received Ad26.COV2.S at low or high dose, single or two shots; roughly five received placebo; per-sample allocation not given. Specimen acquisition occurred on day 63 following the initial vaccine or placebo injection. Germline lookup yields CDR1 ENHRY and CDR2 SYGVKD. J gave up 0 bases and V 6 bases, and 3 bases lay outside the gene matches. The CDR3 covers 15 residues. Worth noting for this clone: The same CDR3 can be traced to other DNA sequences in this sample.

The chain combines TRBV10-3 with TRBJ2-3; TRBD1 matches 10 bases. The starting material was peripheral blood, obtained in a trial of Ad26.COV2.S vaccine versus placebo. This receptor was obtained from a person between 18 and 59 years old who received the Ad26.COV2.S COVID-19 vaccine or a placebo. The CDR3: CAIRPGQGSTDTQYF. DNA of the CDR3: TGTGCCATCAGACCGGGACAGGGGAGCACAGATACGCAGTATTTT.